Following are 27 T cell receptor beta chains from one sample sequenced in a study of CXCR3-negative and CXCR3-positive naive CD8 T cells. All TRB cDNA libraries came from 5' RACE performed with UMI labels. TCRdb re-called the 5' RACE reads and shows each CDR3 protein once, DNA omitted. The table for this sample gives 23,000 or so distinct CDR3 sequences. Material for sequencing was naive CXCR3- CD8+ T cells from blood. Specified subset: CD45RO-CCR7+CD27+CD95- naive CD8+ T cells lacking CXCR3 (TNR3-). The receptors shown here come from a human donor in good health. Some clones in this sample may be carry-over from other donors' samples.

This chain joins TRBV20-1 and TRBJ2-1; checking the TCRdb D call of TRBD1 is not possible without DNA. This CDR3 comprises 13 residues. Germline assignment: CDR1 DFQATT and CDR2 SNEGSKA (reference sequence). The CDR3 reads CSARVWGFHEQFF.

The V and J genes are TRBV7-2 and TRBJ2-1; TCRdb designates TRBD1, a call that cannot be tested without DNA. The germline CDR1 and CDR2 sequences are SGHTA and FQGNSA. The CDR3 is 15 amino acids. The CDR3 loop is CASSLGGGAYNEQFF.

V and J are TRBV2 and TRBJ2-3; TCRdb's D call, TRBD2, is unchecked because there is no DNA. CDR3 length: 12 amino acids. The V gene's germline CDR1 is SNHLY and CDR2 FYNNEI. The CDR3 protein is CVSGGATDTQYF.

The chain couples TRBV12-3 or TRBV12-4 to TRBJ1-2; no DNA is available, so the TRBD1 call from TCRdb remains unchecked. CDR3 length equals 14 residues. This CDR3 is CASRPSLGLYGYTF.

The V and J genes are TRBV14 and TRBJ1-2; no DNA is available, so the TRBD1 call from TCRdb remains unchecked. The germline gives CDR1 SGHDN, CDR2 FVKESK. The length of the CDR3 is 16 residues. CDR3 loop: CASSPGQGALFYGYTF.

The V and J genes are TRBV4-3 and TRBJ2-1; TCRdb indicates TRBD2, and absent DNA this call remains unverified. Per germline, CDR1 LGHNA and CDR2 YSLEER. This CDR3 region has 18 residues. The CDR3 is CASSLGTSGGHSYNEQFF.

The chain couples TRBV15 to TRBJ2-5. CDR1 is LNHNV, CDR2 YYDKDF, per germline (reference sequence). This CDR3 has 14 amino acids. The CDR3 reads CATSTKFGLETQYF.

This chain uses TRBV5-1 with TRBJ2-7; TCRdb designates TRBD1, a call that cannot be tested without DNA. The CDR3 is 14 amino acids. CDR1 and CDR2 (germline): SGHRS, YFSETQ. CDR3 residues: CASSLRGGGWEQYF.

The chain carries TRBV18 and TRBJ2-7; TCRdb reports TRBD2, a call that lacks DNA to check it against. This CDR3 has 14 residues. Germline V gives CDR1 KGHSH, CDR2 LQKENI. CDR3 region: CASSPTPNSYEQYF.

This chain uses TRBV25-1 with TRBJ2-5. The length of the CDR3 is 12 residues. Germline CDR1 is MGHDK and CDR2 is SYGVNS. The CDR3 region is CASSEFSETQYF.

This chain links TRBV9 with TRBJ2-7; TCRdb proposes TRBD1, but this gene call is untestable without DNA. The CDR3 has 14 amino acids. Per germline, CDR1 SGDLS and CDR2 YYNGEE. CDR3 sequence reads: CASSLRTDLHEQYF.

This chain connects TRBV28 to TRBJ2-1; checking the TCRdb D call of TRBD1 is not possible without DNA. In germline, CDR1 is MDHEN, CDR2 SYDVKM. The CDR3 is 15 amino acids. The CDR3 loop is CASSIRTGEYNEQFF.

The V call is TRBV5-5, the J call TRBJ2-1; absent DNA, TCRdb's TRBD1 call cannot be checked. The length of the CDR3 is 15 residues. Germline CDR1 and CDR2: SGHKS and YYEKEE (reference sequence). The CDR3 is CASSLMGGAFNEQFF.

The genes are TRBV29-1 and TRBJ2-7; TCRdb indicates TRBD1, and absent DNA this call remains unverified. CDR3 size: 15 residues. Germline values: CDR1 SQVTM, CDR2 ANQGSEA. This CDR3 reads CSVPIVRGSSYEQYF.

The chain has TRBV3-1 and TRBJ2-6; TCRdb's D gene call, TRBD1, goes unchecked for lack of DNA. This CDR3 region has 16 residues. In germline, CDR1 is LGHDT, CDR2 YNNKEL (reference sequence). CDR3 loop: CASSLPTGAGANVLTF.

CDR3 in amino acids: CSDGTVLEAFF. The V gene is TRBV29-1, the J gene TRBJ1-1; with no DNA, the TCRdb D assignment of TRBD1 cannot be verified. Germline CDR1 and CDR2: SQVTM and ANQGSEA. The CDR3 spans 11 residues. The complete variable domain, with remaining parts taken from reference TRBV29-1 and TRBJ1-1, reads SAVISQKPSRDICQRGTSLTIQCQVDSQVTMMFWYRQQPGQSLTLIATANQGSEATYESGFVIDKFPISRPNLTFSTLTVSNMSPEDSSIYLCSDGTVLEAFFGQGTRLTVV.

The chain uses TRBV7-9 and TRBJ1-6; the D call from TCRdb, TRBD1, cannot be confirmed without DNA. The CDR3 is made up of 14 amino acids. The germline CDR1 and CDR2 sequences are SEHNR and FQNEAQ (reference sequence). The CDR3: CASSPGQGFSPLHF.

This sequence joins TRBV11-2 and TRBJ2-7; TCRdb selects TRBD2, and the lack of DNA leaves this call unchecked. Per germline, CDR1 SGHAT and CDR2 FQNNGV. The CDR3 is made up of 17 amino acids. CDR3 in amino acids: CASSLWASGSTGYEQYF.

This rearrangement joins TRBV18 to TRBJ1-1; TCRdb proposes TRBD1, but this gene call is untestable without DNA. The germline gives CDR1 KGHSH, CDR2 LQKENI. The CDR3 has 13 amino acids. This CDR3 is CASSPGTGSEAFF.

V and J are TRBV28 and TRBJ2-5. Germline V gives CDR1 MDHEN, CDR2 SYDVKM. The CDR3 consists of 12 residues. The CDR3 sequence: CASSGLGETQYF.

This chain connects TRBV28 to TRBJ2-7; the D gene TCRdb calls, TRBD2, cannot be checked with no DNA. Germline CDR1 is MDHEN and CDR2 is SYDVKM. This CDR3 is 15 amino acids long. This CDR3 reads CASSSMGLVAYEQYF.

The chain joins TRBV12-3 or TRBV12-4 to TRBJ2-3. The CDR3 sequence is 11 residues long. This CDR3 is CASRGPDTQYF.

V usage is TRBV5-1 and J usage is TRBJ2-7; there is no DNA to check the TCRdb D call of TRBD1. Looked up from germline, CDR1 is SGHRS and CDR2 is YFSETQ. This CDR3 is 14 amino acids long. The CDR3 is CASKIGTDSYEQYF.

The gene calls are TRBV27 and TRBJ2-7; lacking DNA, the TRBD2 call made by TCRdb goes unchecked. The CDR3 extends over 13 amino acids. CDR1 is MNHEY and CDR2 is SMNVEV in the germline V gene (reference sequence). This CDR3 is CASSSGGAYEQYF.

The V gene is TRBV7-2, the J gene TRBJ2-7. The germline CDR1 and CDR2 sequences are SGHTA and FQGNSA. CDR3 length equals 14 residues. CDR3 sequence reads: CASSLVSSYYEQYF.

The chain carries TRBV13 and TRBJ2-3; the TCRdb call, TRBD1, lacks DNA for checking. Germline-derived CDR1 and CDR2 are PRHDT and FYEKMQ (reference sequence). The CDR3 totals 15 residues. CDR3 sequence reads: CASSFYRDGGPEPLF.

The rearrangement joins TRBV29-1 to TRBJ2-2. This CDR3 comprises 14 residues. Germline V CDR1 and CDR2: SQVTM, ANQGSEA. CDR3: CSVVLDRSTGELFF.